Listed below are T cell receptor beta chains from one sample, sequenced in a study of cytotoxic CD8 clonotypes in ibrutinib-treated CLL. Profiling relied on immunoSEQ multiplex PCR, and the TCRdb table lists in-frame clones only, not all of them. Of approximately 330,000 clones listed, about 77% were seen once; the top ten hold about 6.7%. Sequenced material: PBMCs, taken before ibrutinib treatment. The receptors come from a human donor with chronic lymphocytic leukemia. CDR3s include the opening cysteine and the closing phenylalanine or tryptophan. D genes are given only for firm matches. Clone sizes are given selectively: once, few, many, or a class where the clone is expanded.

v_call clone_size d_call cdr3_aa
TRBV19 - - CASSGGMIYEKLFF
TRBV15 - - CATSKHLSAYRSNQPQHF
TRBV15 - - CATSRVGRGYGYTF
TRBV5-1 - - CATTNGNTIYF
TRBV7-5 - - CVRRRGQGETQYF
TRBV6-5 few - CASSYSRISGNTIYF
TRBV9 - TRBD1 CASSPYRGLFYGYTF
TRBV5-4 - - CASSLPGLDTQYF
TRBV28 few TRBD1 CASGSHSGGGNTIYF
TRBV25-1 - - CASSDRASENEQYF
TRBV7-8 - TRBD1 CASAQQGATDTQYF
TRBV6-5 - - CASSTGLQYTGELFF
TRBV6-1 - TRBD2 CASSEPAGVSHEQFF
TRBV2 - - CASSDQGRDNEQFF
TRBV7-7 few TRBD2 CASSTSSGYEQYF
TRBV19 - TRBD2 CASSIAIRSSLAGGGDTQYF
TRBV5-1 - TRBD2 CASSLTGAGYQETQYF
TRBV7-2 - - CASSLHGTTSTDTQYF
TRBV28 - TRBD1 CASTSGQGASQPQHF
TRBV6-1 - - CASREAGVFVGLFF
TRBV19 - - CASSTWLSSGNTIYF
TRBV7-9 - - CASSQRLNTEAFF
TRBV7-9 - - CASSLGGRDIYGYTF
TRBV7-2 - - CASRWVGSNEQFF
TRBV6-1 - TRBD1 CASSINRDSYEQYF
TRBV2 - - CASSELRLTNTGELFF
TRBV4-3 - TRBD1 CASSQDWTGRLTQYF
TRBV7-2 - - CASSLTGGYTNYGYTF
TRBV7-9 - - CASSHRPGRGVSTDTQYF
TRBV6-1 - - CASSEEGGAITEAFF
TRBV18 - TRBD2 CASSPFETSVYNEQFF
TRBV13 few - CASSLSQGGHQPQHF
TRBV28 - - CASSLKAEIEAFF
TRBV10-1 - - CASNLGWVLYEQYF
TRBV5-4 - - CASRPGQLNTGELFF
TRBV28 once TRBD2 CASSLSSGIANEQFF
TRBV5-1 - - CASSTGHLNTEAFF
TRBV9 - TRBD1 CASNPTGAQSGELFF
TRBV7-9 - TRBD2 CASSPGGGRYEQYF